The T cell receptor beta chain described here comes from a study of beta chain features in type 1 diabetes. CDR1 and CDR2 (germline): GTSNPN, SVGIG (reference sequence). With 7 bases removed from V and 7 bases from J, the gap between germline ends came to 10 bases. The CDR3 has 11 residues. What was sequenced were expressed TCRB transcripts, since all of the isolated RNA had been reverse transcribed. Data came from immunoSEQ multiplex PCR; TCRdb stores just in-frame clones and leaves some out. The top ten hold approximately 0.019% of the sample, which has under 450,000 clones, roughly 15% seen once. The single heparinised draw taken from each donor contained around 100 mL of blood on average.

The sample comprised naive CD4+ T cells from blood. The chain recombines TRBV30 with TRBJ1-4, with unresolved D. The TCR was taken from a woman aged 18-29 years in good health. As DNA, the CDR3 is TGTGCCTCAAAAACTGGTGAAAAACTGTTTTTT. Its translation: CASKTGEKLFF.